This T cell receptor beta chain came from a study of blood T cell repertoires in COVID-19. For the study at large: The cDNA or gDNA used as material had been derived from T cells, B-cell-depleted T cells, or PBMCs.

As processed by the authors: Reference gene primer amplification in the assay estimated nucleated cell counts. TCRdb keeps only in-frame clones here, not all; method: immunoSEQ multiplex PCR. That table gives V, J and clone size, and the DNA gave D and trimming. The sample includes approximately 270,000 clones, under 90% of them seen just once. Trimming removed 0 bases at V and 4 bases at J, with 4 bases between. The CDR3 totals 12 residues. Per germline, CDR1 GTSNPN and CDR2 SVGIG (reference sequence). Enrollees, roughly 18 to 90 years old, lived in 24 US areas. J is TRBJ2-1 and V is TRBV30; D is unresolved. This sequence was found in a woman aged 60 to 75 who had recovered from COVID-19. Specimen: PBMCs or T cells enriched from blood (not recorded which). CDR3: CAWSVQYNEQFF. The CDR3 DNA follows: TGTGCCTGGAGTGTACAGTACAATGAGCAGTTCTTC.